This TCR beta chain was identified in a study of blood T cells in healthy people across ages. Study findings and constraints: Strong correlation was found linking TCR beta diversity to naive T cell percentage. The diversity estimates, figures obtained from one million T cells, were considered underestimates. Unknown donor CMV status possibly confounded expanded clonotype changes.

A second about 6 to 12 cycle PCR used barcoded and J-beta primers. Each CDR3 protein gets one entry after TCRdb re-called the 5' RACE reads with MiXCR. The sample has 1.5 million to 2 million distinct CDR3 sequences, roughly 27% seen once. A minimum of 6 micrograms of total RNA was extracted per sample. This clonotype was observed a few times. Its target is not known. Germline V CDR1 and CDR2: MDHEN, SYDVKM. The CDR3 consists of 15 residues. The chain carries TRBV28 and TRBJ2-5; 9 positions agree with TRBD2. The J call may be wrong; the DNA end is better matched by TRBJ2-7. Specimen: blood. This clonotype originated in a woman aged 25 to 39 in good health. CDR3 sequence (DNA): TGTGCCAGCAGTTCCATGGCGGGGGGGGCCCTCGAGCAGTACTTC. This gives the protein CASSSMAGGALEQYF.